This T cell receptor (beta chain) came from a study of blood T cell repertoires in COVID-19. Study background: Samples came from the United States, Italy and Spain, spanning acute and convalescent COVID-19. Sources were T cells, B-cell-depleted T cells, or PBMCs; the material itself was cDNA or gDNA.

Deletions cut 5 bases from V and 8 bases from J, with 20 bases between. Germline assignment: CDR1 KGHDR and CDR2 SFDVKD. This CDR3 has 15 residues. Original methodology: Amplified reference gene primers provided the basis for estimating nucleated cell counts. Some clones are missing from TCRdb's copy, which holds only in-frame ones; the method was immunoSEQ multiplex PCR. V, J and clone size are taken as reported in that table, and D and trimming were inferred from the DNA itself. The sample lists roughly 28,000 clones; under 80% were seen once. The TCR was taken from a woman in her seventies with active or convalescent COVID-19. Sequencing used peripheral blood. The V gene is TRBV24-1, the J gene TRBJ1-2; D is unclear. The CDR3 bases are TGTGCCACCAGTGGAACAACAACCCTAGTCGGCGGCTACACCTTC. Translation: CATSGTTTLVGGYTF.